Below, one T cell receptor (beta chain) is given with its context. Original methodology: Quantification of nucleated cells was approximated via reference gene primer amplification. Here immunoSEQ multiplex PCR was the method, and the copy in TCRdb shows in-frame clones only, minus some. D and trimming were read from the DNA, whereas the V and J calls and clone size are those reported in that table. The sample lists roughly 280,000 clones; over 65% were seen once. The data are from a study of blood T cell repertoires in COVID-19. Study at large: The United States, Italy and Spain were the sources of the acute and convalescent COVID-19 samples.

CDR3 length: 14 residues. V gave up 5 bases and J gave up 7 bases; unmatched junction bases: 5. CDR1 is KGHSH and CDR2 is LQKENI in the germline V gene. This TCR came from a man aged 60-69 years who had recovered from COVID-19. Sequenced material: peripheral blood. The V and J genes are TRBV18 and TRBJ1-6; 7 nucleotides agree with TRBD1. In nucleotides, the CDR3 is TGTGCCAGCTCAAAAGACAGGGTCAATTCACCCCTCCACTTT. Translation: CASSKDRVNSPLHF.